The entry below describes one T cell receptor (beta chain). Its antigen is unknown. The data derive from a study of T cell responses to AZD1222 COVID-19 vaccine. Study results and limitations: Repertoire collection took place solely once the T cell response had peaked. The study identified only five to seven AZD1222 recipients as seropositive at baseline. Along spike, vaccine-associated CD4 TCRs were found throughout, with dominance at 160-218 and 743-854. Spike-specific TCR breadth and depth were elevated following two AZD1222 doses.

The protocol was immunoSEQ multiplex PCR, while the TCRdb copy is restricted to in-frame clones and leaves out a portion. The sample includes around 99,000 clones, about nine tenths of them seen just once. This specimen consisted of peripheral blood, obtained on day 0 of AZD1222 vaccination. This receptor was obtained from an adult in good health.

CDR3 nucleotide sequence: TGTGCCAGCAGTTACTCTCGGACGTTTAGCTCTGGAAACACCATATATTTT. Its protein is CASSYSRTFSSGNTIYF. This sequence joins TRBV6-2 or TRBV6-3 and TRBJ1-3, with D hard to call. Trimming took off 0 bases at V and 0 bases at J, with 12 bases between the two ends. There are 17 residues in the CDR3. CDR1 and CDR2 (germline): MNHEY, SVGEGT.